This T cell receptor (beta chain) is from a study of identifying expanded T cells in peripheral blood. Sequencing was performed with immunoSEQ multiplex PCR; in TCRdb, only in-frame clones are kept and a portion is missing. The sample yields 75,000 to 90,000 clones, 84% seen once. The sample holds one count of this clone. The antigen remains unidentified. Findings of the study overall: Over approximately two and four weeks, about 15 and 19 clones changed, versus approximately 1.2 between replicates. Across healthy donors, higher total template counts meant significantly greater approximately two-week count variance.

Healthy donors had no documented immune events, such as infections, while sampled. V lost 4 bases and J lost 6; bases outside the gene matches: 12. Per germline, CDR1 MDHEN and CDR2 SYDVKM. The CDR3 length is 16 residues. Sequenced: blood. The receptor was derived from a person aged 18 to 75 in good health. V usage is TRBV28 and J usage is TRBJ2-1, with 7 bases lining up with TRBD1. The CDR3 nucleotides read TGTGCCAGCAGTTCCGCGGACAGGATTGGTCGCAATGAGCAGTTCTTC. Protein: CASSSADRIGRNEQFF.